Below are 10 T cell receptor beta chains sequenced from a single sample in a study of cytomegalovirus exposure and HLA in healthy donors (dated by TCRdb to about 2017). The method behind the library was the immunoSEQ multiplex PCR assay. For the multiplex PCR, a mixture combining 60 forward primers for TCR Vbeta segments and 13 reverse primers for TCR Jbeta segments was used. TCRdb limited this immuneACCESS table to in-frame rearrangements with V and J called. A share of clones is missing; checked studies link under half to unresolved V genes, and the rest is unexplained. The table for this sample lists approximately 150,000 clones; more than 60% of them were counted only once. Together, the top ten hold approximately 13% of the sample. Sequenced sample: PBMCs. The receptor set was obtained from a man aged 35 to 55 in good health and CMV-seropositive.

The chain employs TRBV7-9 and TRBJ1-5; weak D call: TRBD1 (6 bases). V was trimmed by 4 bases and J by 5 bases, leaving 24 bases between them. This CDR3 is 18 amino acids long. Per germline, CDR1 SEHNR and CDR2 FQNEAQ (reference sequence). In nucleotides, the CDR3 is TGTGCCAGCAGCTCCTCCCTCGGGGCAGGGGACGGCGATCAGCCCCAGCATTTT. Encoded protein: CASSSSLGAGDGDQPQHF.

Only one count was recorded for this clone. The CDR3 sequence: CASSAAGTGKDNEQFF. The CDR3 DNA reads TGTGCCAGCAGTGCGGCCGGGACAGGGAAGGACAATGAGCAGTTCTTC. The V call is TRBV6-1, the J call TRBJ2-1, with TRBD1 identical over 9 bases. The CDR3 runs to 16 residues. Germline values: CDR1 MNHNS, CDR2 SASEGT. V trimming: 4 bases; J trimming: 5 bases; junction bases outside the gene matches: 9.

The V gene is TRBV4-1, the J gene TRBJ2-2; no clear D. The CDR3 is 14 amino acids. V lost 8 bases and J lost 1, with 11 bases in between. Looked up from germline, CDR1 is MGHRA and CDR2 is YSYEKL. CDR3 residues: CASQRIGNTGELFF. The CDR3 nucleotides read TGCGCCAGCCAGAGGATTGGGAACACCGGGGAGCTGTTTTTT.

The chain has TRBV11-2 and TRBJ2-7, with 12 bases matching TRBD1. With 5 bases clipped from V and 5 bases from J, the junction kept 19 bases outside the gene matches. The length of the CDR3 is 19 residues. Germline V lookup: CDR1 SGHAT, CDR2 FQNNGV. Here the CDR3 reads CASSPFPPGTGGRLDEQYF. As DNA, the CDR3 is TGTGCCAGCAGCCCCTTTCCTCCCGGGACAGGGGGCCGGTTGGACGAGCAGTACTTC.

This clone was seen only a few times. The chain recombines TRBV5-1 with TRBJ1-1, with D uncertain. Trimming took off 9 bases at V and 5 bases at J, with 29 bases between the two ends. Germline CDR1 is SGHRS and CDR2 is YFSETQ. The CDR3 is 17 amino acids. This CDR3 is CATPGSWRKGLRTEAFF. The CDR3 nucleotides are TGCGCCACCCCCGGTAGTTGGAGGAAAGGTCTTCGGACTGAAGCTTTCTTT.

The V and J genes are TRBV20-1 and TRBJ1-5, with D tentatively TRBD1 (5 bases). This CDR3 contains 11 residues. CDR1 is DFQATT and CDR2 is SNEGSKA in the germline V gene (reference sequence). The V and J ends lost 6 bases and 9 bases respectively, with 12 bases between them. Here the CDR3 DNA reads TGCAGTGCCATAGACGGGGGGCCCCAGCATTTT. Amino acids: CSAIDGGPQHF.

Of note for this clone: The junction departs from germline at one end; a sequencing error may be responsible. The CDR3 DNA sequence: TGTGCCAGCAGCCCAGACCCCAGCACTACGAACGATGGCTGCACCTTC. Its protein is CASSPDPSTTNDGCTF. The gene calls are TRBV28 and TRBJ1-2; D is unresolved. From germline, CDR1 is MDHEN and CDR2 SYDVKM. The CDR3 extends over 16 amino acids.

The V and J genes are TRBV2 and TRBJ1-6; D ambiguous. From germline, CDR1 is SNHLY and CDR2 FYNNEI. The CDR3 has 15 residues. Trimming shortened V by 8 bases and J by 0 bases, and 11 bases separated the two germline ends. This CDR3 reads CASFGGSSYNSPLHF. CDR3 DNA sequence: TGTGCCAGCTTCGGCGGGAGCTCCTATAATTCACCCCTCCACTTT.

To note about this clone: A junction end diverges from the germline sequence, so it may reflect a read error. The chain combines TRBV13 with TRBJ1-3, with 12 nucleotides matching TRBD1. Germline-derived CDR1 and CDR2 are PRHDT and FYEKMQ (reference sequence). The CDR3 runs 17 residues. The CDR3 sequence: CASSLGTGGAVRNTIYF. The CDR3, as DNA: TGTGCCAGCAGCCTAGGGACAGGGGGCGCGGTGAGAAACACCATATATTTT.

The chain has TRBV7-3 and TRBJ2-1; TRBD2 agrees at 10 bases. Trimming took 1 base from V and 6 from J; bases not matched to a gene: 3. The CDR3 is 15 amino acids. Germline assignment: CDR1 SGHTA and CDR2 FQGTGA. The CDR3 DNA follows: TGTGCCAGCAGCTTAAGGCTAGCGGGAGTCAATGAGCAGTTCTTC. It specifies CASSLRLAGVNEQFF.